This T cell receptor beta chain was recorded in a study of shared clonotypes between healthy human individuals (TCRdb year 2020). In the study overall: The cohort included three men and a couple of women between 18 and 49 years of age. Blood TCR repertoires of five healthy adults were deeply sequenced to estimate repertoire size and the extent of clonotype sharing between individuals. Per donor, leukapheresis produced somewhere between about 0.94 and 8.9 billion PBMCs. Different laboratories and diverse techniques were used to prepare libraries and sequence TCR repertoires, to increase sequencing depth and limit assay-specific biases. For each donor, CD4 naive and CD4 memory were each given three plates, CD8 naive was given two plates, and CD8 memory was given one plate.

Using the deep immunoSEQ assay, multiplex PCR amplified TCR CDR3 regions from genomic DNA. Extracted genomic DNA from each cell subset was distributed evenly across all wells of several immunoSEQ 96-well plates, and each plate was treated as a replicate. For sorted subsets, 150 to 200 ng genomic DNA, equal to 30,000 or so T cell genomes, was loaded into each replicate PCR. Purified libraries were measured with a Qubit 3.0 fluorometer, size-checked on a Bioanalyzer 2100, and measured again with the KAPA Library Quantification kit. A separate single-read 150-cycle Illumina NextSeq 550 flow cell was used to sequence each immunoSEQ 96-well plate. The original pipeline was this. The immunoSEQ output contained only junctional sequences without quality scores, so filtering could not match that applied to full-length reads. To assign V/J genes and CDR3, sequences were annotated against IMGT germline references using PyIR, a Python wrapper for IgBLAST v1.9. Reads were removed for weak V/J assignments (E-value above 1e-6), missing CDR3, stop codons, out-of-frame junctions, or ambiguous translated residues. A V3J clonotype was defined by an identical inferred V gene, J gene, and CDR3 amino acid sequence. The percentage overlap between two repertoires was calculated by dividing the number of shared unique clonotypes by the size of the smaller repertoire. Repertoire richness was assessed with RTK rarefaction, the Chao1 estimator, and Recon v2.1 estimates of unobserved clonotypes. Generation probabilities were computed with OLGA for all TCRbeta clonotypes obtained by the gDNA method from several donors. TCRdb holds this immuneACCESS table with in-frame rearrangements only. Some clones are missing; in checked studies, unresolved V genes explain under half, and the rest has no known cause. The DNA gave D and trimming, while V, J and clone size come from that table. For this sample there are 1.4 million or so clones; 97% to 99% appear just once. 0.36% of the sample comes from the top ten.

The donors were healthy, HIV-negative adults who had no recently reported acute infections or vaccinations. Every donor was a Caucasian adult living in Nashville, Tennessee, USA. CD4+ T cells were enriched by magnetic negative selection; naive cells were then positively selected on CD45RA, and the negative fraction formed the memory subset. Blood was collected by leukapheresis, and PBMCs were isolated by Ficoll-Histopaque density gradient centrifugation and then cryopreserved in liquid nitrogen vapor phase. Analytical flow cytometry was used to check the purity and quantity of every magnetically sorted T cell population. Each sorted fraction had its genomic DNA isolated and then quantified by UV absorbance on a Nanodrop 2000c. To note about this clone: Its antigen remains unidentified. Base qualities were left out, and no much larger clone turns up one base away.

CDR1 SEHNR and CDR2 FQNEAQ are derived from the germline V gene (reference sequence). Here V drops 5 bases and J drops 4 bases, and the junction holds 9 bases not matched to any gene. The CDR3 spans 16 residues, from the cysteine through the phenylalanine. The DNA shown is the 48-base CDR3, in frame from base 1. General conclusions and limits of the study: When several donors were compared, the shared fraction of clonotypes was around 5% for naive CD4, roughly 3.4% for naive CD8, 2.3% for memory CD4, and roughly 0.4% for memory CD8. Based on pairwise subsampling, the degree of clonotype sharing among donors was expected to be affected by sequencing depth. Sampling was restricted to blood, and TCR repertoires in tissue are likely to differ from TCR repertoires in blood. Because the study included a small number of donors, the genetic and exposure-history diversity represented was limited. Clonotypes shared by all four sorted-subset donors showed higher generation probabilities than non-shared clonotypes. Even with the large sequencing depth, rarefaction of the sorted-subset datasets indicated that sequencing was incomplete. Estimated clonotype richness was generally larger for naive than for memory subsets.

Material: naive CD4+ T cells sorted from blood. Reading the label with the study, this specimen's cell subset or site is: CD45RA+ positively selected. Here the chain combines TRBV7-9 and TRBJ2-4, with 9 central nucleotides matching TRBD2. This clonotype was obtained from a man aged 25 to 45 in good health. The nucleotide sequence is TGTGCCAGCAGCCCAGGGACTAGCAGGGGGAAAAACATTCAGTACTTC. The translation is CASSPGTSRGKNIQYF.